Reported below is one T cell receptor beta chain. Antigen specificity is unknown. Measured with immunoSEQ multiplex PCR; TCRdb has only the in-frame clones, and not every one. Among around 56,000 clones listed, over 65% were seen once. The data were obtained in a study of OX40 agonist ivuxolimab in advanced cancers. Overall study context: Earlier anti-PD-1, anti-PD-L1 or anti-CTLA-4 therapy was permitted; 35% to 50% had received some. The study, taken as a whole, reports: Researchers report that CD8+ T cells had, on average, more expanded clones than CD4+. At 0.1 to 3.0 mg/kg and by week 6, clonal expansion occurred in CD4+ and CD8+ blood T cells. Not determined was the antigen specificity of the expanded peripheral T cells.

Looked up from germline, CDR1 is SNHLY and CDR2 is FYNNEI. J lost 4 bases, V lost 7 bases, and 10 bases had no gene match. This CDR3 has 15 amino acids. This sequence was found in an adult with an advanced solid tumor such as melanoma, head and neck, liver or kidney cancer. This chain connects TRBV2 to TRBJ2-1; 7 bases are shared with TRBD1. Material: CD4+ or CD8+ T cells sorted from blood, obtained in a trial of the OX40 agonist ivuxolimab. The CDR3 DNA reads TGTGCCAGCATTCAAGGACAGGCCGGTTACAATGAGCAGTTCTTC. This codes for CASIQGQAGYNEQFF.